These T cell receptor beta chains were read from a single sample in a study of neoadjuvant anti-PD-1 for oral cavity cancer. Assay used: immunoSEQ multiplex PCR; TCRdb lists only in-frame clones, some missing. The sample lists around 17,000 clones; about 67% were seen once. Material: PBMCs, obtained before nivolumab (anti-PD-1) treatment. The receptors were gathered from a person aged 40 to 85 with oral cavity squamous cell carcinoma. Both conserved end residues are part of each CDR3. A clone size is listed for some rows: how often the clone was seen (once, few, many), or a class if it is expanded.

V gene: TRBV6-5; J gene: TRBJ2-7; clone size: few; CDR3 protein: CANRAGDRVVGEQYF
V gene: TRBV19; J gene: TRBJ1-5; clone size: -; CDR3 protein: CASSMERGQGFNQPQHF
V gene: TRBV6-5; J gene: TRBJ2-2; clone size: -; CDR3 protein: CASSYPARGTGELFF
V gene: TRBV19; J gene: TRBJ2-4; clone size: -; CDR3 protein: CASSIGQGWDIQYF
V gene: TRBV7-9; J gene: TRBJ1-2; clone size: -; CDR3 protein: CASRNPGQGTAGYTF
V gene: TRBV10-3; J gene: TRBJ2-3; clone size: -; CDR3 protein: CATLDGQGIDDTQYF
V gene: TRBV25-1; J gene: TRBJ2-7; clone size: -; CDR3 protein: CASSDDSRSKQYF
V gene: TRBV5-1; J gene: TRBJ1-1; clone size: -; CDR3 protein: CASSRDIWQGYTEAFF
V gene: TRBV5-4; J gene: TRBJ1-2; clone size: -; CDR3 protein: CASSSWAGSDPNYGYTF
V gene: TRBV5-1; J gene: TRBJ2-7; clone size: -; CDR3 protein: CASSSGSGTPLYEQYF
V gene: TRBV2; J gene: TRBJ1-2; clone size: -; CDR3 protein: CASSGAGYGYTF
V gene: TRBV30; J gene: TRBJ1-2; clone size: -; CDR3 protein: CARLRQENGYTF
V gene: TRBV6-5; J gene: TRBJ2-6; clone size: -; CDR3 protein: CASSQPGANVLTF
V gene: TRBV30; J gene: TRBJ1-1; clone size: -; CDR3 protein: CAWKSGMNTEAFF
V gene: TRBV15; J gene: TRBJ1-2; clone size: -; CDR3 protein: CATSRDHTGYTF
V gene: TRBV7-9; J gene: TRBJ2-3; clone size: -; CDR3 protein: CASSLVAGVTDTQYF